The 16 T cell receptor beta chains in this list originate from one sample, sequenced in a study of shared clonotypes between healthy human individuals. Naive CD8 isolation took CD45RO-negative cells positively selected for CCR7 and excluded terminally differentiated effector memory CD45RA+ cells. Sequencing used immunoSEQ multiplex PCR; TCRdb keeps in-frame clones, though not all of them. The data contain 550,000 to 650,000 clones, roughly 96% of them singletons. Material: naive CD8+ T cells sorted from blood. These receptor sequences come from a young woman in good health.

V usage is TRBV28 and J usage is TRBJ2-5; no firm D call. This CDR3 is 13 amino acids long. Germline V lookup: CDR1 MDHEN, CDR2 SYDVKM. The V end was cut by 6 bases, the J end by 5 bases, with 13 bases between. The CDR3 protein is CASRLQGWETQYF. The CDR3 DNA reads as TGTGCCAGCAGGCTCCAAGGTTGGGAGACCCAGTACTTC.

Here the CDR3 reads CASSGDRGRDTGELFF. The DNA for the CDR3 is TGTGCCAGCAGCGGAGACAGGGGGAGAGACACCGGGGAGCTGTTTTTT. The V gene is TRBV9, the J gene TRBJ2-2; 9 positions match TRBD1. The germline CDR1 and CDR2 sequences are SGDLS and YYNGEE. The CDR3 runs 16 residues. V lost 3 bases and J lost 3; bases outside the gene matches: 6.

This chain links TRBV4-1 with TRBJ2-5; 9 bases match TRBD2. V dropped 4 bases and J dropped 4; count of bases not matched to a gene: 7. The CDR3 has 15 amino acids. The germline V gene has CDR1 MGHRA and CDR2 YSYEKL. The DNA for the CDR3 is TGCGCCAGCAGCCGACGGACTAGCGTTAGAGAGACCCAGTACTTC. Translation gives CASSRRTSVRETQYF.

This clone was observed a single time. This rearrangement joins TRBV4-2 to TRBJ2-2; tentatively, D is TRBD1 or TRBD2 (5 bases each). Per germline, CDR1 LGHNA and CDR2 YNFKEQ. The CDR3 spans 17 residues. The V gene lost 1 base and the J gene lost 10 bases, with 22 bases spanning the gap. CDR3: CASSQVTTNILGEELFF. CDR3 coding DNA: TGTGCCAGCAGCCAAGTGACTACTAACATCTTGGGGGAGGAGCTGTTTTTT.

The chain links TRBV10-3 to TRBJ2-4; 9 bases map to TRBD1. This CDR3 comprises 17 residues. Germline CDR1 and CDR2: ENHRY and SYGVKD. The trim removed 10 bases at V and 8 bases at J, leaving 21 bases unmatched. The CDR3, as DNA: TGTGCCACCAGAAGCGAAAATGCAGGACAGGGGCTGGACATTCAGTACTTC. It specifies CATRSENAGQGLDIQYF.

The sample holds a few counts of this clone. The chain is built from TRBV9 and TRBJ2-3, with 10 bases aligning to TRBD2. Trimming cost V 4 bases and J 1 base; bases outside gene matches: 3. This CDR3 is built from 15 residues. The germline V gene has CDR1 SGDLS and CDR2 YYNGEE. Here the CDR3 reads CASSPGTSGTDTQYF. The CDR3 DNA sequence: TGTGCCAGCAGCCCCGGGACTAGCGGCACAGATACGCAGTATTTT.

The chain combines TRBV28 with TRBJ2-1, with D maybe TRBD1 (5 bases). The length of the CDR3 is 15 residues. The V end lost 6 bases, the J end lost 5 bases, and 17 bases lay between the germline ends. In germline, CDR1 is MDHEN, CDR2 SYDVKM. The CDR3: CASRNGPTDDNEQFF. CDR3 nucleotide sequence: TGTGCCAGCAGAAACGGACCGACAGACGACAATGAGCAGTTCTTC.

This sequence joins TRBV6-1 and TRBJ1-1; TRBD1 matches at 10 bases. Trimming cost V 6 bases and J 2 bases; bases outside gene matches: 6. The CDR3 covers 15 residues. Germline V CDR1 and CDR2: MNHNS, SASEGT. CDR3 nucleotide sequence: TGTGCCAGCAGGGCCTGGGACAGGGGAAACACTGAAGCTTTCTTT. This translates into CASRAWDRGNTEAFF.

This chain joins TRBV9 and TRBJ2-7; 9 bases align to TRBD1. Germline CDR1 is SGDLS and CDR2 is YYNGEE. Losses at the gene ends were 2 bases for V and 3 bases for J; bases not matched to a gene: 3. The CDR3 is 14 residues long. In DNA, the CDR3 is TGTGCCAGCAGCGTGTGGGGACAGGGCTACGAGCAGTACTTC. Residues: CASSVWGQGYEQYF.

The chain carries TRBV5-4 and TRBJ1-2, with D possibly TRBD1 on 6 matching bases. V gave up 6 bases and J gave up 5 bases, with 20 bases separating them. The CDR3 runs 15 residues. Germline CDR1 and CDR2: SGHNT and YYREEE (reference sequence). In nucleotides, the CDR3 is TGTGCCAGCAACTCTGCGGACAGCCCATTATATGGCTACACCTTC. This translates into CASNSADSPLYGYTF. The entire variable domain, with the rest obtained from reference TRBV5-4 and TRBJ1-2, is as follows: ETGVTQSPTHLIKTRGQQVTLRCSSQSGHNTVSWYQQALGQGPQFIFQYYREEENGRGNFPPRFSGLQFPNYSSELNVNALELDDSALYLCASNSADSPLYGYTFGSGTRLTVV.

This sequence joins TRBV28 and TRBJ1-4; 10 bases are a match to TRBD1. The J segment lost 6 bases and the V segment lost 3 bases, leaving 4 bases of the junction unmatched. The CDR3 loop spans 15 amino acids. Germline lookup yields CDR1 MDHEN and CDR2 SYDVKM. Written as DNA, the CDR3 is TGTGCCAGCAGTTTTCTCGGGACAGGGGATGAAAAACTGTTTTTT. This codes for CASSFLGTGDEKLFF.

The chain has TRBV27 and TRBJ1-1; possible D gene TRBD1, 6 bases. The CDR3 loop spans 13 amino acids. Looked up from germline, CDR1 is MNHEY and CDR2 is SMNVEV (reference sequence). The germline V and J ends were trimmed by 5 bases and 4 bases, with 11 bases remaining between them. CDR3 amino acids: CASSTQGSTEAFF. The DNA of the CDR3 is TGTGCCAGCAGTACGCAGGGGAGCACTGAAGCTTTCTTT.

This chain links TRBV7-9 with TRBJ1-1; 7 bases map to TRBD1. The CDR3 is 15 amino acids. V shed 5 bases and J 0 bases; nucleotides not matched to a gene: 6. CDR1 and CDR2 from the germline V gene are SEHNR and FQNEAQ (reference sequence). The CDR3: CASSAGQSMNTEAFF. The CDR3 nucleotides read TGTGCCAGCAGCGCGGGACAGAGTATGAACACTGAAGCTTTCTTT.

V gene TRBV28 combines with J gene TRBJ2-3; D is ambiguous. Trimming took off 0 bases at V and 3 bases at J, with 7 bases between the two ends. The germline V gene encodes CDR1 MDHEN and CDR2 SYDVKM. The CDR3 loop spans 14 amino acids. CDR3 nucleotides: TGTGCCAGCAGTTTATGGGGTAGTACAGATACGCAGTATTTT. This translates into CASSLWGSTDTQYF.

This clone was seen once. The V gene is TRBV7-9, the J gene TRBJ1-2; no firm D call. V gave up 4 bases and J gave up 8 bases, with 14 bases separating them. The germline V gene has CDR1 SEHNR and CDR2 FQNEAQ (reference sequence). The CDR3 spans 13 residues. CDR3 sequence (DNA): TGTGCCAGCAGCTACCATCCTTCCCGGGGCTACACCTTC. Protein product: CASSYHPSRGYTF.

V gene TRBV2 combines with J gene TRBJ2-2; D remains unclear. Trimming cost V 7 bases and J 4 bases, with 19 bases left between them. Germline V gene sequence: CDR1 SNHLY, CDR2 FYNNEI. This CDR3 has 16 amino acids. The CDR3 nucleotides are TGTGCCAGCATCGAAGGCCCCACGTTGAGCACCGGGGAGCTGTTTTTT. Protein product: CASIEGPTLSTGELFF.